These T cell receptor beta chains were read from a single sample in a study of blood T cell repertoires in COVID-19. This table comes from immunoSEQ multiplex PCR, and its TCRdb copy is limited to in-frame clones, with some not included. The table has roughly 400,000 clones, about 87% seen once. The material sequenced was peripheral blood. Receptors were obtained from a woman aged 55-70 years with COVID-19, enrolled during active disease. Each CDR3 is given with its conserved first and last residue. The order of the fields is clone size, D gene, J gene, V gene, CDR3 DNA, CDR3 protein. D genes are given only for firm matches. Expanded clones get a size class; other rows say once, few or many, or leave the size out.

many	TRBD1	TRBJ1-2	TRBV7-6	TGTGCCAGCAGCTCGGGCCCCGGGACAGATGGCTACACCTTC	CASSSGPGTDGYTF
NA	TRBD2	TRBJ2-7	TRBV5-1	TGCGCCAGCAGCTTAGCGGGGGGGCCCTACGAGCAGTACTTC	CASSLAGGPYEQYF
NA	TRBD1	TRBJ2-5	TRBV9	TGTGCCAGCAGCCCGTTGACAGGGGCGCGCCAAGAGACCCAGTACTTC	CASSPLTGARQETQYF
NA	TRBD1	TRBJ2-7	TRBV7-2	TGTGCCAGCAGCTATGATGGTCGACAGGGAAACGAGCAGTACTTC	CASSYDGRQGNEQYF
NA	TRBD1	TRBJ2-7	TRBV6-6	TGTGCCAGCAGTTACCCGGGACAGCGTGACGAGCAGTACTTC	CASSYPGQRDEQYF
NA	TRBD1	TRBJ2-1	TRBV7-7	TGTGCCAGCAGCGAAGGGGGACAGGGTATCAGTGAGCAGTTCTTC	CASSEGGQGISEQFF
NA	NA	TRBJ1-5	TRBV6-5	TGTGCCAGCAGGACGGGGGGTAGCAATCAGCCCCAGCATTTT	CASRTGGSNQPQHF
NA	TRBD1	TRBJ2-7	TRBV15	TGTGCCACCAGCAGGCCGGGACAGGGGATTTACGAGCAGTACTTC	CATSRPGQGIYEQYF
NA	NA	TRBJ2-2	TRBV6-5	TGTGCCAGCAGCTGGAACACCGGGGAGCTGTTTTTT	CASSWNTGELFF
NA	NA	TRBJ2-2	TRBV9	TGTGCCAGCAGCTATTTCCTGAACACCGGGGAGCTGTTTTTT	CASSYFLNTGELFF
NA	NA	TRBJ1-1	TRBV6-5	TGTGCCAGCACTACCGGAGGGCGGACCACTGAAGCTTTCTTT	CASTTGGRTTEAFF
many	TRBD1	TRBJ2-6	TRBV19	TGTGCCAGTAGTAATCAAGGACAGGGTCTCTCTGGGGCCAACGTCCTGACTTTC	CASSNQGQGLSGANVLTF
many	TRBD1	TRBJ2-2	TRBV11-3	TGTGCCAGCAGCAAACCGACAGGGGGGGGCACCGGGGAGCTGTTTTTT	CASSKPTGGGTGELFF
NA	TRBD1	TRBJ1-5	TRBV7-6	TGTGCCAGCAGCCCGGGACAGGGGAGCAATCAGCCCCAGCATTTT	CASSPGQGSNQPQHF
once	TRBD1	TRBJ2-5	TRBV5-4	TGTGCCAGCAGTCGGGGACAGGAAGAGACCCAGTACTTC	CASSRGQEETQYF
NA	TRBD1	TRBJ1-2	TRBV11-2	TGTGCCAGCAGCTCCCTGACAGGGAATGGCTACACCTTC	CASSSLTGNGYTF
NA	NA	TRBJ2-5	TRBV7-9	TGTGCCAGCAGCTTAGGACACTCCAGAACCCAGTACTTC	CASSLGHSRTQYF
NA	TRBD1	TRBJ1-1	TRBV5-1	TGCGCCAGCAGACCTTGGACAGGGTTGAGGACTGAAGCTTTCTTT	CASRPWTGLRTEAFF